This T cell receptor beta chain was profiled in a study of blood T cell repertoires in COVID-19. For the study at large: Acute-phase and convalescent COVID-19 samples originated in the United States, Italy and Spain. The analysed material was cDNA or gDNA that came from T cells, B-cell-depleted T cells, or PBMCs.

The germline gives CDR1 SNHLY, CDR2 FYNNEI. With 6 bases removed from V and 3 bases from J, the gap between germline ends came to 14 bases. This CDR3 contains 15 residues. In the authors' methods: Quantification of nucleated cells was approximated via reference gene primer amplification. TCRdb keeps only in-frame clones here, not all; method: immunoSEQ multiplex PCR. V and J calls plus clone size are reproduced from that table; the DNA served to infer D and trimming. This table has almost 200,000 clones, 86% appearing once. The gene calls are TRBV2 and TRBJ1-4, with D perhaps matching TRBD1 (5 bases). The origin of this receptor is a woman in her seventies with acute or convalescent COVID-19. The sequencing sample was made of peripheral blood. The CDR3 DNA sequence: TGTGCCAGCAGGAACTCAGGGCTGGCTAATGAAAAACTGTTTTTT. Its protein is CASRNSGLANEKLFF.